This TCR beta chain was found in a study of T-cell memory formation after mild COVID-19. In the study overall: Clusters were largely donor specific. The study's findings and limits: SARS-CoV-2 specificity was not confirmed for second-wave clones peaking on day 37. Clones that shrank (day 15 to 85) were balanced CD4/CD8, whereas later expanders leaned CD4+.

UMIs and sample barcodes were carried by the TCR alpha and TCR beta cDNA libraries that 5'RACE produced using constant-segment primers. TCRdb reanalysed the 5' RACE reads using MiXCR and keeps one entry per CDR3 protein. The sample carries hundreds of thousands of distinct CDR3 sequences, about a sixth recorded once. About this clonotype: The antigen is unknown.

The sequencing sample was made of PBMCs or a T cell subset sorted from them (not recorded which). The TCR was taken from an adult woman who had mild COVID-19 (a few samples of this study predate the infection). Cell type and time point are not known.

The CDR3 protein is CAWSRHGDTQYF. The DNA of the CDR3 is TGTGCCTGGAGTCGGCATGGAGATACGCAGTATTTT. The chain employs TRBV30 and TRBJ2-3, with D unclear. Germline-derived CDR1 and CDR2 are GTSNPN and SVGIG (reference sequence). The CDR3 has 12 residues. V lost 2 bases to trimming and J lost 5 bases, with 8 bases between them.